Listed here are 8 T cell receptor beta chains from one sample, sequenced in a study of cytomegalovirus exposure and HLA in healthy donors. PCR was performed using 60 Vbeta and 13 Jbeta primers. Sequencing used immunoSEQ multiplex PCR; TCRdb keeps in-frame clones, though not all of them. The data contain approximately 140,000 clones, less than 85% of them singletons. Sample: PBMCs. Receptors were obtained from a man in his forties or fifties in good health and CMV-seronegative.

This chain joins TRBV7-6 and TRBJ2-7, with 7 bases aligning to TRBD2. J lost 2 bases, V lost 1 base, and 5 bases had no gene match. The CDR3 is 15 amino acids. Germline CDR1 is SGHVS and CDR2 is FNYEAQ. In DNA, the CDR3 is TGTGCCAGCAGCTTAGGCGGGGGTGAAACCTACGAGCAGTACTTC. It encodes CASSLGGGETYEQYF.

This clone was detected a few times. V is TRBV18 and J is TRBJ2-3; perhaps TRBD2 as D (5 bases). Germline V gives CDR1 KGHSH, CDR2 LQKENI. The CDR3 runs 14 residues. The V end was cut by 2 bases, the J end by 9 bases, with 15 bases between. The chain's CDR3 is CASSPIEGTGTQYF. The DNA of the CDR3 is TGTGCCAGCTCACCAATCGAGGGAACGGGGACGCAGTATTTT.

This CDR3 is CASSIVPLAGTSDTQYF. Written as DNA, the CDR3 is TGTGCCAGTAGTATAGTCCCACTAGCGGGAACCTCAGATACGCAGTATTTT. This sequence joins TRBV19 and TRBJ2-3, with 10 bases matching TRBD2. Germline loops: CDR1 LNHDA, CDR2 SQIVND (reference sequence). J gave up 4 bases and V 1 base, and 8 bases lay outside the gene matches. The CDR3 runs 17 residues.

The J gene is TRBJ1-3, the V gene TRBV4-3; D is perhaps TRBD1 (6 bases). CDR1 is LGHNA and CDR2 is YSLEER in the germline V gene. V was trimmed by 0 bases and J by 2 bases, leaving 11 bases between them. The CDR3 covers 16 residues. The DNA of the CDR3 is TGCGCCAGCAGCCAAGATCAGACAGGCACTGGAAACACCATATATTTT. Its translation: CASSQDQTGTGNTIYF.

The J gene is TRBJ1-5, the V gene TRBV19; a weak D match, TRBD1 (6 bases). Trimming removed 11 bases from V and 5 bases from J, with 16 bases in between. Germline CDR1 reads LNHDA; CDR2 reads SQIVND (reference sequence). The CDR3 is 13 amino acids. CDR3 in DNA: TGTGCCTCACTACAGGGTTACGATCAGCCCCAGCATTTT. Translated, it gives CASLQGYDQPQHF.

The CDR3 nucleotides are TGCAGTGCTAGCGGGAATGGCGAGCAGTACTTC. As protein: CSASGNGEQYF. The rearrangement uses TRBV20-1 and TRBJ2-7, with a tentative D call TRBD2 (5 bases). The CDR3 spans 11 residues. Germline V gene data show CDR1 as DFQATT and CDR2 as SNEGSKA (reference sequence). The V end was cut by 3 bases, the J end by 6 bases, with 9 bases between.

The V call is TRBV4-1, the J call TRBJ2-5; 8 positions agree with TRBD1. Germline loops: CDR1 MGHRA, CDR2 YSYEKL. V trimming: 1 base; J trimming: 4 bases; junction bases outside the gene matches: 2. The CDR3 totals 14 residues. The CDR3 DNA follows: TGCGCCAGCAGCCAAGGGACAGGGAGAGAGACCCAGTACTTC. Translated, it gives CASSQGTGRETQYF.

The V and J genes are TRBV4-1 and TRBJ2-1, with 14 nucleotides matching TRBD2. V was pared by 3 bases and J by 6 bases, with 4 bases of the junction left unmatched. CDR1 and CDR2 (germline): MGHRA, YSYEKL. The CDR3 loop spans 16 amino acids. CDR3 nucleotide sequence: TGCGCCAGCAGCCACGGGACTAGCGGGAGTATCAATGAGCAGTTCTTC. Translating it yields CASSHGTSGSINEQFF.